This paragraph reports one TCR beta chain. These data are taken from a study of control samples from healthy donors and cancer patients. Clones were read by immunoSEQ multiplex PCR, and TCRdb kept only the in-frame ones, dropping some. Among 70,000 to 75,000 clones listed, roughly 86% were seen once. Trimming cost V 4 bases and J 5 bases; bases outside gene matches: 6. The CDR3 is made up of 16 amino acids. The V gene's germline CDR1 is SGHRS and CDR2 YFSETQ. V and J are TRBV5-1 and TRBJ2-2, with TRBD1 identical over 12 bases. The sequence was obtained from a man aged 60 to 75 with lung cancer. What was sequenced was PBMCs. In DNA, the CDR3 is TGCGCCAGCAGCGCGGGACAGGGGGCAGATACCGGGGAGCTGTTTTTT. The encoded protein is CASSAGQGADTGELFF.